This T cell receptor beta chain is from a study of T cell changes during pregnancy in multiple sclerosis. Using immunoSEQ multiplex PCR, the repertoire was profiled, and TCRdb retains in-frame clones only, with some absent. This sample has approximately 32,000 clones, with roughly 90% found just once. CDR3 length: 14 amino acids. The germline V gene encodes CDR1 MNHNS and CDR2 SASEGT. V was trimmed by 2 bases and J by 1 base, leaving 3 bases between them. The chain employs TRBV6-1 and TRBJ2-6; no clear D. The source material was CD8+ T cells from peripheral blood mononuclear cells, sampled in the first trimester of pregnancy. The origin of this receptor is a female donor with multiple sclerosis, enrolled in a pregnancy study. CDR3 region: CASSELSGANVLTF. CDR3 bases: TGTGCCAGCAGTGAACTTTCTGGGGCCAACGTCCTGACTTTC.